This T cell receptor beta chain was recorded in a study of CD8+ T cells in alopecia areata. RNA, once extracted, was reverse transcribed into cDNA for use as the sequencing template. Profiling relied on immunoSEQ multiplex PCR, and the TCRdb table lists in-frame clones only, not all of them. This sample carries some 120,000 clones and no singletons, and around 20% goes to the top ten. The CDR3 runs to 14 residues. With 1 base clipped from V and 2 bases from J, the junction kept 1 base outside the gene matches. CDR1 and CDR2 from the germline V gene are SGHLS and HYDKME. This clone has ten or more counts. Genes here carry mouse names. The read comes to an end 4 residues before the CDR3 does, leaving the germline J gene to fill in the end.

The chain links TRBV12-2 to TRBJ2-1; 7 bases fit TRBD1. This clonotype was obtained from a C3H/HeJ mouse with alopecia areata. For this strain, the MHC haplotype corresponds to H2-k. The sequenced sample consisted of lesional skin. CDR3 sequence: CASSLGQDYAEQFF. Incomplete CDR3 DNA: TGTGCCAGCTCTCTTGGACAGGACTATGCT.